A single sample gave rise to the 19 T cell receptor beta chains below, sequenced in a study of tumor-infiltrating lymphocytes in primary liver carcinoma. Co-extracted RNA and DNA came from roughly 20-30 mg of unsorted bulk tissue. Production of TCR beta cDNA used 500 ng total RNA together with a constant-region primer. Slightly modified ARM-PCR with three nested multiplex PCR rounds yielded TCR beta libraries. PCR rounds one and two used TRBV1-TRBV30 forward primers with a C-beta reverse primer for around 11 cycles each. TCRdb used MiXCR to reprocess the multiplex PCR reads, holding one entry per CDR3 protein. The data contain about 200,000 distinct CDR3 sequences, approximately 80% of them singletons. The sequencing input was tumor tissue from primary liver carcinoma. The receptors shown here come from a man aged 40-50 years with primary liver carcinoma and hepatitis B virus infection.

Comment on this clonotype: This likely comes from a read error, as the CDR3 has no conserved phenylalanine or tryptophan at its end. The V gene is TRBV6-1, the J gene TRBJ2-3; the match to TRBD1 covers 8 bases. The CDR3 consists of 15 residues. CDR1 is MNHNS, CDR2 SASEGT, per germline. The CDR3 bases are TGTGCCAGGAGTGAAGACGACAGGGGATGGGATACGCAGTATTGT. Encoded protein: CARSEDDRGWDTQYC.

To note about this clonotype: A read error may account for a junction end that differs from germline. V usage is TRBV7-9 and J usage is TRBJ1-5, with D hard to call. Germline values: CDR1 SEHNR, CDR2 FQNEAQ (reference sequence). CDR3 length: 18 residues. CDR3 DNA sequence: TGTCCCAGCACCTTAGTCCTTGGGCAAGATTATAGCAATCAACCCCAGCATTTT. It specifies CPSTLVLGQDYSNQPQHF.

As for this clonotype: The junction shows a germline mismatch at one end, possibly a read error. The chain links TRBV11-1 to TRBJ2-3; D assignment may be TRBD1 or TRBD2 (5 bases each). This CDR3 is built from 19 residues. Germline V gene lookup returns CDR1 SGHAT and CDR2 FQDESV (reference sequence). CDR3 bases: TGTACCAGCAGCTCTGGGGGAAGCTCTGTTGGATCCCGTACAGATACGCAGTATTTT. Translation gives CTSSSGGSSVGSRTDTQYF. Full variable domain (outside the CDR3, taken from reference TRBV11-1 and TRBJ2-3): EAEVAQSPRYKITEKSQAVAFWCDPISGHATLYWYRQILGQGPELLVQFQDESVVDDSQLPKDRFSAERLKGVDSTLKIQPAELGDSAMYLCTSSSGGSSVGSRTDTQYFGPGTRLTVL.

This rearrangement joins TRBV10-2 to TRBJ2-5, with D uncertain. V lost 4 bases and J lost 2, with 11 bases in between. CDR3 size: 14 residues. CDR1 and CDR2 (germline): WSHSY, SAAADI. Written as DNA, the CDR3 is TGCGCCAGCAGTGGTACTTTCAGACAAGAGACCCAGTACTTC. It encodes CASSGTFRQETQYF.

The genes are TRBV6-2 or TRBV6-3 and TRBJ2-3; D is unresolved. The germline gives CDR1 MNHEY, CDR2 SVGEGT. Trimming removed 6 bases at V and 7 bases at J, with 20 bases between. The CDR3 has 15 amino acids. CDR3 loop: CASSLIELRSNTQYF. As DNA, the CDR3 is TGTGCCAGCAGCCTTATCGAACTCCGGTCAAATACGCAGTATTTT.

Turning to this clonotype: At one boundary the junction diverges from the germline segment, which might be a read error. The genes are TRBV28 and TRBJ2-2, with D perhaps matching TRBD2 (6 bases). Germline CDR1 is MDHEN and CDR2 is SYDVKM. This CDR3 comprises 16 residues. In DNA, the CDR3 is TGTGCCAGCAATCCTTCTAGCGAGAGGGATACCGGGGAGCTATTTTTT. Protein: CASNPSSERDTGELFF.

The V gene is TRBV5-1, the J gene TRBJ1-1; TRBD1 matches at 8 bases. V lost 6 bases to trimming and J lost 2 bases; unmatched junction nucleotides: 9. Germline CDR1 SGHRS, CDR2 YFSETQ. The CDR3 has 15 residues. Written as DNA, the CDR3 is TGCGCCAGCAACACCTTGGCAGGGGGCAACACTGAAGCTTTCTTT. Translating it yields CASNTLAGGNTEAFF. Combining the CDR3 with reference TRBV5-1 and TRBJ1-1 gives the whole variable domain KAGVTQTPRYLIKTRGQQVTLSCSPISGHRSVSWYQQTPGQGLQFLFEYFSETQRNKGNFPGRFSGRQFSNSRSEMNVSTLELGDSALYLCASNTLAGGNTEAFFGQGTRLTVV.

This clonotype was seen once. The CDR3 region has the DNA TGTGCAACCAGATGGACTAGCGGGGACAATGAGCAGTTCTTC. Amino acid sequence: CATRWTSGDNEQFF. The chain carries TRBV10-3 and TRBJ2-1; the match to TRBD2 covers 12 bases. Germline-derived CDR1 and CDR2 are ENHRY and SYGVKD. There are 14 residues in the CDR3.

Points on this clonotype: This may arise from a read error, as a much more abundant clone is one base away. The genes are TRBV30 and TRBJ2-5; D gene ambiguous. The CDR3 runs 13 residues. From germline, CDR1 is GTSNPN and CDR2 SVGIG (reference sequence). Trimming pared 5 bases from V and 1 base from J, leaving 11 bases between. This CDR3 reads CAWCGEVQETQYF. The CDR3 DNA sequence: TGTGCCTGGTGTGGCGAAGTCCAAGAGACCCAGTACTTC.

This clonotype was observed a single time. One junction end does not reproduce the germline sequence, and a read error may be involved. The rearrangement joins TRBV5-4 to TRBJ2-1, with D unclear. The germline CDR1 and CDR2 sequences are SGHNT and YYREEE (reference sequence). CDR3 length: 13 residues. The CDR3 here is CTSSQISANKQFF. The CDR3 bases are TGTACCAGCAGCCAGATCTCTGCGAATAAGCAGTTCTTC.

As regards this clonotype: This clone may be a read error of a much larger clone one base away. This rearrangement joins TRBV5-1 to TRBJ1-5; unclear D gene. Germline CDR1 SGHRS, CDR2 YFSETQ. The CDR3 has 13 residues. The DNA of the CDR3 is TGCGCCACCAGCTCAGGACCGGAACAGCCCCAGCATTTT. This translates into CATSSGPEQPQHF. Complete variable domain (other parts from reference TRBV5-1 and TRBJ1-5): KAGVTQTPRYLIKTRGQQVTLSCSPISGHRSVSWYQQTPGQGLQFLFEYFSETQRNKGNFPGRFSGRQFSNSRSEMNVSTLELGDSALYLCATSSGPEQPQHFGDGTRLSIL.

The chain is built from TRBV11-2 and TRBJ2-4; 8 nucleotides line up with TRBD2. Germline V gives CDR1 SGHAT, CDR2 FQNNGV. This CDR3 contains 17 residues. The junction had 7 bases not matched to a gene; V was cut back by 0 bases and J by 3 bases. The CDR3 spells CASSLDSSGIVKNIQYF. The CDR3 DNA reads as TGTGCCAGCAGCTTAGATAGTAGCGGGATTGTCAAAAACATTCAGTACTTC.

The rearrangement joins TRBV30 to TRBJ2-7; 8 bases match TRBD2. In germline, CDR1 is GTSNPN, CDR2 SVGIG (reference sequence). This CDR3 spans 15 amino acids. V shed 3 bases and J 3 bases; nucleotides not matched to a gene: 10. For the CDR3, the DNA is TGTGCCTGGAGCGGGGGGGTCCGTGGGGACTACGAGCAGTACTTC. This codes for CAWSGGVRGDYEQYF.

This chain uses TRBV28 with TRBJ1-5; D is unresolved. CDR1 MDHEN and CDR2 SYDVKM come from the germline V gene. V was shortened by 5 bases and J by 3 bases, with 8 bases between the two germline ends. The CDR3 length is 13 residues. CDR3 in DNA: TGTGCCAGCAGTGAGGATATCAATCAGCCCCAGCATTTT. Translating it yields CASSEDINQPQHF.

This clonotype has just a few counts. CDR3 nucleotides: TGCTGCGCCGCGACTTTGCAGGAGACCCAGTACTTC. Translation gives CCAATLQETQYF. The chain uses TRBV29-1 and TRBJ2-5, with no clear D. This CDR3 comprises 12 residues. From germline, CDR1 is SQVTM and CDR2 ANQGSEA.

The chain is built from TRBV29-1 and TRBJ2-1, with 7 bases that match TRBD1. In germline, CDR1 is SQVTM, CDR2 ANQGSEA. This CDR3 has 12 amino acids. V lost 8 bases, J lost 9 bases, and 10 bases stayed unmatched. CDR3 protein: CSLEQGLGEQFF. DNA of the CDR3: TGCAGCTTAGAACAGGGGCTGGGTGAGCAGTTCTTC.

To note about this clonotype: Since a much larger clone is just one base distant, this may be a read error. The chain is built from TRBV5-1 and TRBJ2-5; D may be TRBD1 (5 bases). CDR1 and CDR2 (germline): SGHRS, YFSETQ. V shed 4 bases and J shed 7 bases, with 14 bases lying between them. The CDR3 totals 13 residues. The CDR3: CASSTGDRATQYF. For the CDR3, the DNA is TGCGCCAGCAGCACAGGAGATCGAGCGACCCAGTACTTC.

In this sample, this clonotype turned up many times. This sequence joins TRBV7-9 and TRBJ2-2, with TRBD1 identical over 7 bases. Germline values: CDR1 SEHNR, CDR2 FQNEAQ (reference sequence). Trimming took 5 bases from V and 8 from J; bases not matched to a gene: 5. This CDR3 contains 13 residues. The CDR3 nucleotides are TGTGCCAGCAGCGACAGGGTAGCGGGGGAGCTGTTTTTT. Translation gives CASSDRVAGELFF.

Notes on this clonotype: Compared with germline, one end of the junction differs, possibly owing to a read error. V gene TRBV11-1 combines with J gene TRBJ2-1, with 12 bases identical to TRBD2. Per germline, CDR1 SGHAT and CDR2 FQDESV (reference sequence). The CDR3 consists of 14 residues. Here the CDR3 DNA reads TGTACCAGCAGCCCGAGACTAGCGGGAGCCCTGCAGATCTTC. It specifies CTSSPRLAGALQIF.